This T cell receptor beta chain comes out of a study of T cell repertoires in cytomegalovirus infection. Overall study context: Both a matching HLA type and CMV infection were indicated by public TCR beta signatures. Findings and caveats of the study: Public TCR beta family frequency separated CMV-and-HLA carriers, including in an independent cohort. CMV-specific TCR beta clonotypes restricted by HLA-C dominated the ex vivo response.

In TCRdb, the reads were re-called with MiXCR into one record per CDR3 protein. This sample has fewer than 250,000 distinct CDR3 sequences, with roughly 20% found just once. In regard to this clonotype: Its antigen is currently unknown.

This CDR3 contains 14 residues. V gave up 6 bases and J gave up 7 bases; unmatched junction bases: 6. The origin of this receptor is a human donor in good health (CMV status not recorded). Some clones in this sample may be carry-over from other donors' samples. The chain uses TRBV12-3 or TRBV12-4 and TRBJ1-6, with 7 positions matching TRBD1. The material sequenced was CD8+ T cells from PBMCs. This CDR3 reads CASRLTGWNSPLHF. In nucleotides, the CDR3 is TGTGCCAGCAGGCTGACAGGGTGGAATTCACCCCTCCACTTT.